The T cell receptor (beta chain) under discussion was sequenced for a study of cytotoxic CD8 clonotypes in ibrutinib-treated CLL. Study details: IGHV unmutated under 18; relapsed/refractory around twelve; treatment-naive about 14. Partial responders around 24, complete 2; around twelve progressed and roughly 14 stayed in remission by median 68 months. Study-level findings and limits: Baseline clonality was higher than in age-matched healthy donors and moved in step with circulating CD8+ T-cell counts. Clonality showed a rise at ibrutinib response that reversed toward baseline at progression.

A word on this clone: Its target is unknown.

Between the trimmed V and J ends, which lost 0 bases and 0 bases, there was a span of 12 bases. The V gene's germline CDR1 is MNHEY and CDR2 SVGAGI. The CDR3 is 16 residues long. Data came from immunoSEQ multiplex PCR; TCRdb stores just in-frame clones and leaves some out. This sample has about 200,000 clones, with just under 80% found just once. The rearrangement uses TRBV6-5 and TRBJ2-7, with D perhaps TRBD2 (6 bases). The sequence derives from a human donor with chronic lymphocytic leukemia. Sequencing was performed on PBMCs, taken after 12 months of ibrutinib treatment. The CDR3 spells CASSYSAGGSSYEQYF. CDR3 nucleotide sequence: TGTGCCAGCAGTTACTCTGCCGGGGGAAGCTCCTACGAGCAGTACTTC.